This is a list of T cell receptor beta chains from one sample in a study of beta chain features in type 1 diabetes. Libraries were prepared by immunoSEQ multiplex PCR; TCRdb keeps only in-frame clonotypes and omits some of them. Of over 500,000 clones listed, about 16% are singletons. The sample taken for sequencing was naive CD4+ T cells from blood. All receptors come from a man aged 18 to 30 in good health. CDR3s include the opening cysteine and the closing phenylalanine or tryptophan. A D gene is named only where the DNA matches it firmly. The listing skips clone size in some rows; elsewhere it reads once, few, many or a size class.

j_call,d_call,clone_size,v_call,cdr3_aa,cdr3_nt
TRBJ1-5,NA,NA,TRBV7-2,CASSYGGGQPQHF,TGTGCCAGCAGCTATGGAGGGGGGCAGCCCCAGCATTTT
TRBJ2-1,NA,NA,TRBV29-1,CSVGGSYNEQFF,TGCAGCGTGGGTGGCTCCTACAATGAGCAGTTCTTC
TRBJ2-3,TRBD2,many,TRBV5-4,CASSLAGGTQDTQYF,TGTGCCAGCAGCTTAGCGGGGGGCACACAAGATACGCAGTATTTT
TRBJ1-5,NA,NA,TRBV18,CASSGIPANQPQHF,TGTGCCAGCTCAGGAATCCCGGCAAATCAGCCCCAGCATTTT
TRBJ1-5,NA,few,TRBV7-6,CASSLQLGGNQPQHF,TGTGCCAGCAGCTTACAGCTCGGCGGCAATCAGCCCCAGCATTTT
TRBJ1-4,NA,few,TRBV6-5,CASREATGRVEKLFF,TGTGCCAGCAGGGAGGCTACGGGCAGGGTGGAGAAACTGTTTTTT
TRBJ1-1,TRBD1,NA,TRBV7-3,CASSFTGGFTEAFF,TGTGCCAGCAGCTTTACAGGGGGCTTCACTGAAGCTTTCTTT
TRBJ1-1,NA,NA,TRBV7-2,CASSLPAYTEAFF,TGTGCCAGCAGCCTTCCCGCCTACACTGAAGCTTTCTTT
TRBJ2-7,NA,NA,TRBV28,CASSQVAYEQYF,TGTGCCAGCAGTCAGGTTGCCTACGAGCAGTACTTC
TRBJ1-5,NA,NA,TRBV7-9,CASSPEGGAPQHF,TGTGCCAGCAGCCCTGAGGGGGGGGCACCCCAGCATTTT
TRBJ2-3,NA,few,TRBV30,CAWSVLVPDTQYF,TGTGCCTGGAGTGTCTTGGTTCCAGATACGCAGTATTTT
TRBJ1-1,NA,few,TRBV5-6,CASSLSGIGYTEAFF,TGTGCCAGCAGCTTGTCAGGGATAGGGTACACTGAAGCTTTCTTT
TRBJ2-3,NA,NA,TRBV5-1,CASSLADGAYVDTQYF,TGCGCCAGCAGCTTGGCCGACGGGGCGTATGTCGATACGCAGTATTTT
TRBJ2-5,TRBD2,NA,TRBV2,CASLAGPQETQYF,TGTGCCAGCCTAGCGGGTCCCCAAGAGACCCAGTACTTC
TRBJ1-1,NA,few,TRBV5-4,CASSLEIGRGTEAFF,TGTGCCAGCAGCTTGGAAATTGGACGAGGCACTGAAGCTTTCTTT
TRBJ2-7,NA,few,TRBV9,CASSVSAAYEQYF,TGTGCCAGCAGCGTAAGTGCAGCCTACGAGCAGTACTTC